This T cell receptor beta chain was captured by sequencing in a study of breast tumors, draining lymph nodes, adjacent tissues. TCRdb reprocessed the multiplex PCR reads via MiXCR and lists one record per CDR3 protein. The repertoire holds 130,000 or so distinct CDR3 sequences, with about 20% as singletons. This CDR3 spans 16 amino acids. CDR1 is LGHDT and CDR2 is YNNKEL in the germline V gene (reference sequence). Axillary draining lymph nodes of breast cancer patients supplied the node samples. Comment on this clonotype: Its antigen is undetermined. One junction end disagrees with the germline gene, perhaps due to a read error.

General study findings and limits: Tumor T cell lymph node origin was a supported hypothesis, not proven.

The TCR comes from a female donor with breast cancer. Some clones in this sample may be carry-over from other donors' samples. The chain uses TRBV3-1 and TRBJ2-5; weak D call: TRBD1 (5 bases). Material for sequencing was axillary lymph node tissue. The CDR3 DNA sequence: TGTGCCAGCAGCCCCCTTCTGGACAAAAAGACAGAGACCCAGCACTTC. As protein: CASSPLLDKKTETQHF.